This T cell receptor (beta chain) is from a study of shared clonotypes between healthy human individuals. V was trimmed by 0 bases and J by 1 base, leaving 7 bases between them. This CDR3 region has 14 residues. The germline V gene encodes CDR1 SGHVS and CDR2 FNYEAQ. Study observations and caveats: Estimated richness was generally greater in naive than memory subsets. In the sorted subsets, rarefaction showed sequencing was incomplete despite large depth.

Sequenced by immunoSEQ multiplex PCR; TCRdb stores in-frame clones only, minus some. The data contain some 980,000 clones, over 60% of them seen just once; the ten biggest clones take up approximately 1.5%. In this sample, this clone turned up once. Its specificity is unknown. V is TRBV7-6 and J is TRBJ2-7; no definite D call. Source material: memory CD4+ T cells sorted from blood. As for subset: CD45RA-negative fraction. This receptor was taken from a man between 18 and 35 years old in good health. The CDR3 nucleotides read TGTGCCAGCAGCTTAGCAGGGCCGTCCTACGAGCAGTACTTC. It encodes CASSLAGPSYEQYF.